Listed below are T cell receptor beta chains from one sample, sequenced in a study of blood T cell repertoires in COVID-19. Method: immunoSEQ multiplex PCR; TCRdb's copy keeps in-frame clones and lacks some. The data show about 120,000 clones, 75% to 85% seen once. Sequenced sample: peripheral blood. All receptors derive from a human donor in a cohort sampled during active COVID-19. Each CDR3 is given with its conserved first and last residue. A D gene is named only where the DNA matches it firmly. Clone size appears in some rows only: once, few, many, or a class for an expanded clone.

d_call: TRBD1; cdr3_length: 15; j_call: TRBJ1-2; v_call: TRBV6-1; clone_size: .; cdr3_aa: CASSEDRGSNYGYTF; cdr3_nt: TGTGCCAGCAGTGAGGACAGGGGGTCGAACTATGGCTACACCTTC
d_call: TRBD1; cdr3_length: 15; j_call: TRBJ1-1; v_call: TRBV5-1; clone_size: .; cdr3_aa: CASSVGQGVGTEAFF; cdr3_nt: TGCGCCAGCAGCGTAGGACAGGGGGTCGGCACTGAAGCTTTCTTT
d_call: .; cdr3_length: 18; j_call: TRBJ2-7; v_call: TRBV21-1; clone_size: many; cdr3_aa: CASIPLGPGDPGCYEQYF; cdr3_nt: TGTGCCAGCATTCCTCTTGGGCCTGGAGATCCAGGGTGCTACGAGCAGTACTTC
d_call: TRBD1; cdr3_length: 15; j_call: TRBJ1-4; v_call: TRBV29-1; clone_size: .; cdr3_aa: CSVGGTGITNEKLFF; cdr3_nt: TGCAGCGTTGGGGGGACAGGTATCACTAATGAAAAACTGTTTTTT
d_call: TRBD1; cdr3_length: 15; j_call: TRBJ1-5; v_call: TRBV30; clone_size: .; cdr3_aa: CAWSKVTGLNQPQHF; cdr3_nt: TGTGCCTGGAGTAAGGTGACAGGGCTCAATCAGCCCCAGCATTTT
d_call: .; cdr3_length: 19; j_call: TRBJ1-5; v_call: TRBV6-2/TRBV6-3; clone_size: .; cdr3_aa: CASSPSGGSTLYSNQPQHF; cdr3_nt: TGTGCCAGCAGCCCCTCGGGGGGCTCTACACTATATAGCAATCAGCCCCAGCATTTT
d_call: TRBD1; cdr3_length: 16; j_call: TRBJ1-3; v_call: TRBV4-2; clone_size: .; cdr3_aa: CASSQDRATSGNTIYF; cdr3_nt: TGTGCCAGCAGCCAGGACAGGGCAACTTCTGGAAACACCATATATTTT
d_call: TRBD1; cdr3_length: 15; j_call: TRBJ2-7; v_call: TRBV7-9; clone_size: .; cdr3_aa: CASSPGQGGTYEQYF; cdr3_nt: TGTGCCAGCAGCCCAGGACAGGGTGGTACCTACGAGCAGTACTTC
d_call: .; cdr3_length: 16; j_call: TRBJ2-7; v_call: TRBV6-2/TRBV6-3; clone_size: few; cdr3_aa: CASSYSKRPTTYEQYF; cdr3_nt: TGTGCCAGCAGTTACTCGAAGAGGCCAACCACCTACGAGCAGTACTTC
d_call: TRBD2; cdr3_length: 14; j_call: TRBJ2-1; v_call: TRBV11-1; clone_size: .; cdr3_aa: CASRGLAAADEQFF; cdr3_nt: TGTGCCAGCAGGGGACTAGCGGCCGCGGATGAGCAGTTCTTC
d_call: .; cdr3_length: 14; j_call: TRBJ2-3; v_call: TRBV2; clone_size: .; cdr3_aa: CASSVTGQTDTQYF; cdr3_nt: TGTGCCAGCAGTGTTACAGGGCAGACAGATACGCAGTATTTT
d_call: .; cdr3_length: 13; j_call: TRBJ2-7; v_call: TRBV9; clone_size: .; cdr3_aa: CASSAPSLGEQYF; cdr3_nt: TGTGCCAGCAGCGCACCTTCGCTCGGCGAGCAGTACTTC
d_call: TRBD1; cdr3_length: 15; j_call: TRBJ1-5; v_call: TRBV7-9; clone_size: .; cdr3_aa: CASSLDSGGGQPQHF; cdr3_nt: TGTGCCAGCAGCTTAGACTCAGGGGGCGGCCAGCCCCAGCATTTT
d_call: TRBD2; cdr3_length: 15; j_call: TRBJ2-3; v_call: TRBV30; clone_size: .; cdr3_aa: CAWSVSGRAWNTQYF; cdr3_nt: TGTGCCTGGAGTGTTAGCGGGAGGGCGTGGAATACGCAGTATTTT
d_call: .; cdr3_length: 12; j_call: TRBJ1-1; v_call: TRBV7-9; clone_size: .; cdr3_aa: CASSHSGTEAFF; cdr3_nt: TGTGCCAGCAGCCACTCCGGGACAGAAGCTTTCTTT
d_call: TRBD2; cdr3_length: 12; j_call: TRBJ2-5; v_call: TRBV3-1/TRBV3-2; clone_size: .; cdr3_aa: CASSQGPGLAHF; cdr3_nt: TGTGCCAGCAGCCAAGGACCGGGACTAGCCCACTTC
d_call: TRBD2; cdr3_length: 15; j_call: TRBJ2-1; v_call: TRBV28; clone_size: .; cdr3_aa: CASSFAGGPIHEQFF; cdr3_nt: TGTGCCAGCAGTTTCGCGGGAGGGCCGATACATGAGCAGTTCTTC
d_call: TRBD1; cdr3_length: 14; j_call: TRBJ2-2; v_call: TRBV28; clone_size: .; cdr3_aa: CASSTDRGPGELFF; cdr3_nt: TGTGCCAGCAGTACGGACAGGGGGCCCGGGGAGCTGTTTTTT
d_call: .; cdr3_length: 11; j_call: TRBJ2-1; v_call: TRBV6-5; clone_size: .; cdr3_aa: CASSFSREQFF; cdr3_nt: TGTGCCAGCAGCTTCTCTAGGGAGCAGTTCTTC
d_call: TRBD2; cdr3_length: 17; j_call: TRBJ2-7; v_call: TRBV24-1; clone_size: .; cdr3_aa: CATSDSSSGRAGDEQYF; cdr3_nt: TGTGCCACCAGTGATTCCTCTAGCGGGAGGGCCGGCGACGAGCAGTACTTC
d_call: .; cdr3_length: 15; j_call: TRBJ2-1; v_call: TRBV10-3; clone_size: .; cdr3_aa: CAISDFKKGNNEQFF; cdr3_nt: TGTGCCATCAGTGACTTCAAGAAGGGGAACAATGAGCAGTTCTTC
d_call: TRBD2; cdr3_length: 15; j_call: TRBJ2-7; v_call: TRBV20-1; clone_size: once; cdr3_aa: CSASGRLAGGREQYF; cdr3_nt: TGCAGTGCTAGTGGGAGACTAGCGGGGGGCCGCGAGCAGTACTTC
d_call: TRBD2; cdr3_length: 18; j_call: TRBJ2-4; v_call: TRBV11-2; clone_size: .; cdr3_aa: CASSLVGLAGATKNIQYF; cdr3_nt: TGTGCCAGCAGCTTAGTCGGGCTAGCGGGGGCCACCAAAAACATTCAGTACTTC
d_call: .; cdr3_length: 15; j_call: TRBJ1-1; v_call: TRBV6-5; clone_size: .; cdr3_aa: CASSTGGGRLSEAFF; cdr3_nt: TGTGCCAGCAGTACCGGGGGTGGCAGGCTTTCTGAAGCTTTCTTT
d_call: .; cdr3_length: 13; j_call: TRBJ2-3; v_call: TRBV7-9; clone_size: .; cdr3_aa: CASSLPDRGTQYF; cdr3_nt: TGTGCCAGCAGCTTACCGGACAGAGGGACGCAGTATTTT
d_call: .; cdr3_length: 18; j_call: TRBJ1-5; v_call: TRBV4-1; clone_size: .; cdr3_aa: CASSQDLVAIYSNQPQHF; cdr3_nt: TGCGCCAGCAGCCAAGATCTAGTGGCAATTTATAGCAATCAGCCCCAGCATTTT
d_call: TRBD2; cdr3_length: 16; j_call: TRBJ2-3; v_call: TRBV28; clone_size: .; cdr3_aa: CASSFSGSRSTDTQYF; cdr3_nt: TGTGCCAGCAGTTTTAGCGGGAGCCGCAGCACAGATACGCAGTATTTT
d_call: .; cdr3_length: 16; j_call: TRBJ1-3; v_call: TRBV18; clone_size: .; cdr3_aa: CASSPAGHRTGNTIYF; cdr3_nt: TGTGCCAGCTCACCGGCAGGTCATCGTACTGGAAACACCATATATTTT
d_call: TRBD2; cdr3_length: 16; j_call: TRBJ2-1; v_call: TRBV7-9; clone_size: .; cdr3_aa: CASSSGLADFYNEQFF; cdr3_nt: TGTGCCAGCAGCTCGGGACTAGCGGATTTCTACAATGAGCAGTTCTTC
d_call: .; cdr3_length: 9; j_call: TRBJ1-1; v_call: TRBV20-1; clone_size: .; cdr3_aa: CSVDGEAFF; cdr3_nt: TGCAGTGTAGATGGTGAAGCTTTCTTT
d_call: .; cdr3_length: 12; j_call: TRBJ1-1; v_call: TRBV7-2; clone_size: .; cdr3_aa: CASSLINFEAFF; cdr3_nt: TGTGCCAGCAGCTTAATCAACTTTGAAGCTTTCTTT
d_call: .; cdr3_length: 12; j_call: TRBJ1-2; v_call: TRBV30; clone_size: .; cdr3_aa: CALRLDNGGYTF; cdr3_nt: TGTGCCCTAAGGTTGGACAACGGAGGCTACACCTTC
d_call: .; cdr3_length: 13; j_call: TRBJ1-1; v_call: TRBV6-5; clone_size: once; cdr3_aa: CASKTGAGTEAFF; cdr3_nt: TGTGCCAGCAAGACGGGAGCTGGCACTGAAGCTTTCTTT
d_call: TRBD1; cdr3_length: 18; j_call: TRBJ1-2; v_call: TRBV19; clone_size: .; cdr3_aa: CASRIQGQGANKNYGYTF; cdr3_nt: TGTGCCAGTAGGATCCAGGGACAGGGGGCGAATAAGAACTATGGCTACACCTTC
d_call: .; cdr3_length: 16; j_call: TRBJ2-7; v_call: TRBV4-1; clone_size: .; cdr3_aa: CASSQVPDGEWYEQYF; cdr3_nt: TGCGCCAGCAGCCAAGTCCCCGACGGGGAATGGTACGAGCAGTACTTC
d_call: .; cdr3_length: 15; j_call: TRBJ2-5; v_call: TRBV5-4; clone_size: .; cdr3_aa: CASSLGGPSRETQYF; cdr3_nt: TGTGCCAGCAGCTTGGGGGGCCCGTCCCGAGAGACCCAGTACTTC
d_call: .; cdr3_length: 12; j_call: TRBJ2-7; v_call: TRBV2; clone_size: few; cdr3_aa: CASSETGNEQYF; cdr3_nt: TGTGCCAGCAGTGAAACAGGGAACGAGCAGTACTTC
d_call: .; cdr3_length: 13; j_call: TRBJ1-1; v_call: TRBV25-1; clone_size: .; cdr3_aa: CASSEGGNTEAFF; cdr3_nt: TGTGCCAGCAGTGAGGGGGGGAACACTGAAGCTTTCTTT
d_call: .; cdr3_length: 14; j_call: TRBJ1-5; v_call: TRBV6-5; clone_size: .; cdr3_aa: CASSYPAGKKPQHF; cdr3_nt: TGTGCCAGCAGTTACCCAGCAGGGAAGAAGCCCCAGCATTTT
d_call: TRBD2; cdr3_length: 17; j_call: TRBJ2-5; v_call: TRBV18; clone_size: .; cdr3_aa: CASSPGRGTRVWETQYF; cdr3_nt: TGTGCCAGCTCACCAGGAAGGGGGACTAGAGTTTGGGAGACCCAGTACTTC
d_call: TRBD2; cdr3_length: 14; j_call: TRBJ2-7; v_call: TRBV25-1; clone_size: .; cdr3_aa: CASSTSGGGYEQYF; cdr3_nt: TGTGCCAGCAGCACCTCGGGAGGGGGCTACGAGCAGTACTTC
d_call: .; cdr3_length: 17; j_call: TRBJ1-6; v_call: TRBV28; clone_size: .; cdr3_aa: CASSFPGAGDYNSPLHF; cdr3_nt: TGTGCCAGCAGTTTCCCTGGGGCAGGAGACTATAATTCACCCCTCCACTTT
d_call: .; cdr3_length: 15; j_call: TRBJ1-2; v_call: TRBV5-6; clone_size: .; cdr3_aa: CASSLGQFTNYGYTF; cdr3_nt: TGTGCCAGCAGCTTGGGACAGTTCACGAACTATGGCTACACCTTC
d_call: .; cdr3_length: 14; j_call: TRBJ2-7; v_call: TRBV7-9; clone_size: once; cdr3_aa: CASSLGLATGEQYF; cdr3_nt: TGTGCCAGCAGCTTAGGGTTAGCAACGGGTGAGCAGTACTTC
d_call: TRBD1; cdr3_length: 15; j_call: TRBJ1-5; v_call: TRBV5-5; clone_size: few; cdr3_aa: CASSIQGHSNQPQHF; cdr3_nt: TGTGCCAGCAGCATACAGGGGCATAGCAATCAGCCCCAGCATTTT
d_call: .; cdr3_length: 13; j_call: TRBJ1-1; v_call: TRBV4-1; clone_size: .; cdr3_aa: CASSPAGLSEAFF; cdr3_nt: TGCGCCAGCAGCCCAGCTGGGCTGTCTGAAGCTTTCTTT
d_call: .; cdr3_length: 10; j_call: TRBJ2-5; v_call: TRBV20-1; clone_size: few; cdr3_aa: CSARRETQYF; cdr3_nt: TGCAGTGCTAGACGGGAGACCCAGTACTTC
d_call: TRBD1; cdr3_length: 13; j_call: TRBJ1-5; v_call: TRBV19; clone_size: once; cdr3_aa: CASSGQGYQPQHF; cdr3_nt: TGTGCCAGTAGTGGACAGGGCTATCAGCCCCAGCATTTT
d_call: .; cdr3_length: 14; j_call: TRBJ2-3; v_call: TRBV5-1; clone_size: .; cdr3_aa: CASSLGLASDTQYF; cdr3_nt: TGCGCCAGCAGCTTGGGGCTAGCTTCGGATACGCAGTATTTT
d_call: TRBD2; cdr3_length: 16; j_call: TRBJ2-1; v_call: TRBV11-3; clone_size: .; cdr3_aa: CASSTRGAGGYNEQFF; cdr3_nt: TGTGCCAGCAGCACGCGAGGAGCGGGGGGTTACAATGAGCAGTTCTTC
d_call: .; cdr3_length: 21; j_call: TRBJ2-1; v_call: TRBV14; clone_size: .; cdr3_aa: CASSQGVLEVGFTSSYNEQFF; cdr3_nt: TGTGCCAGCAGCCAAGGGGTCCTCGAGGTGGGTTTTACGAGCTCCTACAATGAGCAGTTCTTC
d_call: TRBD1; cdr3_length: 16; j_call: TRBJ2-7; v_call: TRBV6-6; clone_size: .; cdr3_aa: CASSYSPGTGGGGQYF; cdr3_nt: TGTGCCAGCAGTTATTCCCCCGGGACAGGGGGCGGAGGGCAGTACTTC
d_call: TRBD1; cdr3_length: 15; j_call: TRBJ2-5; v_call: TRBV5-1; clone_size: .; cdr3_aa: CASSYGQAFKETQYF; cdr3_nt: TGCGCCAGCAGCTACGGACAGGCATTCAAAGAGACCCAGTACTTC
d_call: .; cdr3_length: 11; j_call: TRBJ2-7; v_call: TRBV25-1; clone_size: .; cdr3_aa: CASTSSYEQYF; cdr3_nt: TGTGCCAGCACCTCCTCCTACGAGCAGTACTTC
d_call: .; cdr3_length: 12; j_call: TRBJ1-5; v_call: TRBV19; clone_size: .; cdr3_aa: CASREGRQPQHF; cdr3_nt: TGTGCCAGTAGGGAGGGACGTCAGCCCCAGCATTTT